This record covers a single TCR beta chain. In the source study's methods: Estimates of nucleated cell counts were drawn from the amplification of reference gene primers. Produced via immunoSEQ multiplex PCR; TCRdb's table is partial and in-frame only. The V and J calls and clone size are taken from that table; D and trimming were inferred from the DNA. The sample holds 35,000 to 50,000 clones, roughly 88% seen once. This record comes from a study of blood T cell repertoires in COVID-19. Overall study: Researchers got acute and convalescent COVID-19 samples from the United States, Italy and Spain.

There are 15 residues in the CDR3. V lost 0 bases and J 4 bases, leaving 11 bases between the germline ends. The V gene's germline CDR1 is SGHTA and CDR2 FQGTGA. Sequencing used peripheral blood. This sequence originates from a man aged 60 to 69 with active COVID-19. The chain links TRBV7-3 to TRBJ2-3; possible D gene TRBD1, 6 bases. For the CDR3, the DNA is TGTGCCAGCAGCTTAACAGGGGGTGAGGCAGATACGCAGTATTTT. It translates to CASSLTGGEADTQYF.